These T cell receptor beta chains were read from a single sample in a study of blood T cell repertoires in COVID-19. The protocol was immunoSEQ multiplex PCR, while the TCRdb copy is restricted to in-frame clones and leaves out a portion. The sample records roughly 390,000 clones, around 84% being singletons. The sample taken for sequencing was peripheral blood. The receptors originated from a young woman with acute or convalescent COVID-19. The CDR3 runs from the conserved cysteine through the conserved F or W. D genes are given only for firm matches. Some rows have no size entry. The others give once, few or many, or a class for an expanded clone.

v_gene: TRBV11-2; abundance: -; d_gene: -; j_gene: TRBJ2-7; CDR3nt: TGTGCCAGCAGCTCACAGTCCTGGGACAACTCCTACGAGCAGTACTTC; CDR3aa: CASSSQSWDNSYEQYF
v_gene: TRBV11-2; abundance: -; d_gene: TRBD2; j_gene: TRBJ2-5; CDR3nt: TGTGCCAGCAGCTTACGGACTAGCGGGTTGGTAGAGACCCAGTACTTC; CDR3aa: CASSLRTSGLVETQYF
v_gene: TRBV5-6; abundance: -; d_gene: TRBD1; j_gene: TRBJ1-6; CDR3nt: TGTGCCAGCAGCACCGGACAGGGGGCAAGCTCCTATAATTCACCCCTCCACTTT; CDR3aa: CASSTGQGASSYNSPLHF
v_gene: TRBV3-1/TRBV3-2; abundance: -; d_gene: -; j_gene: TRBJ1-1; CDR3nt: TGTGCCAGCAGCCAACAGGGAAGGGGAACTGAAGCTTTCTTT; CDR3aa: CASSQQGRGTEAFF
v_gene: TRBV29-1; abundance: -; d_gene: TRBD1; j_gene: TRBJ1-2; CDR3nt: TGCAGCGCCCGGGACAGGGTTGACTATGGCTACACCTTC; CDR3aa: CSARDRVDYGYTF
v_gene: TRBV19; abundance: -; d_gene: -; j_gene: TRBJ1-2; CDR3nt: TGTGCCAGTAGTATATTCGCCGGTGGCTACACCTTC; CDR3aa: CASSIFAGGYTF
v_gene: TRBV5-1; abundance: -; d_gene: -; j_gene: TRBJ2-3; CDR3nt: TGCGCCAGCAGCCCCGTCTTGGTTAGGAGCAGCACAGATACGCAGTATTTT; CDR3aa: CASSPVLVRSSTDTQYF
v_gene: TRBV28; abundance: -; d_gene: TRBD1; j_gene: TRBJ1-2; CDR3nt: TGTGCCAGCATCCCGGACAGGGTTGGTGGCTACACCTTC; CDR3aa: CASIPDRVGGYTF
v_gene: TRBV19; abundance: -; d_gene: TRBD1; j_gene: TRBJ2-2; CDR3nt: TGTGCCAGTAGCCAGGCTACAGGGGCCACCGGGGAGCTGTTTTTT; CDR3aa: CASSQATGATGELFF
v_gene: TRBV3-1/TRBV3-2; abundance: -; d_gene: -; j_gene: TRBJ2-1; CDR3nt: TGTGCCAGCAGCCCGCCGACAGGCCCCGGGCAGTTCTTC; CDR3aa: CASSPPTGPGQFF
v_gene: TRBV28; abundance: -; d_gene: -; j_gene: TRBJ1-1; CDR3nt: TGTGCCATCGCACCCTTCGACAGGCGGAACACTGAAGCTTTCTTT; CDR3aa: CAIAPFDRRNTEAFF
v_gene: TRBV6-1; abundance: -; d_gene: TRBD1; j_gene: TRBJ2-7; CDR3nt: TGTGCCAGCAGCCACGACAGGGGCAACTACGAGCAGTACTTC; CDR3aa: CASSHDRGNYEQYF
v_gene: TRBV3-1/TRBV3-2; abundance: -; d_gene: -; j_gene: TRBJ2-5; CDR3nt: TGTGCCAGCAGCCAAGCCCCCAGGGGAAGGAGTGAGGAGACCCAGTACTTC; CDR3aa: CASSQAPRGRSEETQYF
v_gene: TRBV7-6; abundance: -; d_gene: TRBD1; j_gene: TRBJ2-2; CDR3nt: TGTGCCAGCAGCCGCGGGCCTGGGACAGACCCTCCCAGAGGGGAGCTGTTTTTT; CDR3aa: CASSRGPGTDPPRGELFF
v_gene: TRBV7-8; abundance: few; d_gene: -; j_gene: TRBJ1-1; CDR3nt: TGTGCCAGCAGCCCTGGTACGCGAAACACTGAAGCTTTCTTT; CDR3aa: CASSPGTRNTEAFF
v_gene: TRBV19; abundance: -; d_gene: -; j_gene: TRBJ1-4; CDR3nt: TGTGCCAGTATGGAGGGAGGGGAAAAACTGTTTTTT; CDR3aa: CASMEGGEKLFF
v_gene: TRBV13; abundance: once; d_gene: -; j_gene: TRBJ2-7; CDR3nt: TGTGCCAGCAGCTTGGGACTCCAGGGTCCCGAGCAGTACTTC; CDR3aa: CASSLGLQGPEQYF
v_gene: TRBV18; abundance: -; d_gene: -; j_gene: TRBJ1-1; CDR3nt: TGTGCCAGCTCACCACAAGGGACACTAGTGAACACTGAAGCTTTCTTT; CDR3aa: CASSPQGTLVNTEAFF
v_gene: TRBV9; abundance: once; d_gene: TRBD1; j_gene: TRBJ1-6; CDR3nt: TGTGCCAGCAGTGGCTGGGGGTCCGGACAGGCGCCCCCGGGTAATTCACCCCTCCACTTT; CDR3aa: CASSGWGSGQAPPGNSPLHF
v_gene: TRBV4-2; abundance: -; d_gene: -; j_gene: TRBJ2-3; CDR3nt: TGTGCCAGCAGCCACGCTGACAGCGTTGGAGATACGCAGTATTTT; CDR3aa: CASSHADSVGDTQYF
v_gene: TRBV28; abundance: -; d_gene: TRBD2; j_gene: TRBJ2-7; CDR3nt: TGTGCCAGCAGTTCGAAGCGGGAGGACCGGGAGCAGTACTTC; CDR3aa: CASSSKREDREQYF
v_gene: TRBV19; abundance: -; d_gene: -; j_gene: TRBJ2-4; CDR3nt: TGTGCCAGTAGTCCCGGGGGGCTAGCCAAAAACATTCAGTACTTC; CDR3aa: CASSPGGLAKNIQYF
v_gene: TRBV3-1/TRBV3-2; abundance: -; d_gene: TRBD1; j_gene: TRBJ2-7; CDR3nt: TGTGCCAGCAGCGTAGGGACAGGGGTCTACGAGCAGTACTTC; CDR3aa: CASSVGTGVYEQYF
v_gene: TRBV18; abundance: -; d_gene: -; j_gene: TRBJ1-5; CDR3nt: TGTGCCAGCTCACGGGCGGGGAAATATAGCAATCAGCCCCAGCATTTT; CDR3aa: CASSRAGKYSNQPQHF
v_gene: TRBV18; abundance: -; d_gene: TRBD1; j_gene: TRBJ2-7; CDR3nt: TGTGCCAGCTCACCGATTAGACAGGGGTGGAACGAGCAGTACTTC; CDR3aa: CASSPIRQGWNEQYF
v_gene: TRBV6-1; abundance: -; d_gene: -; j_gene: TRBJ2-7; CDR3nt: TGTGCCAGCAGTGAAAACAGTCGCGACGAGCAGTACTTC; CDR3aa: CASSENSRDEQYF
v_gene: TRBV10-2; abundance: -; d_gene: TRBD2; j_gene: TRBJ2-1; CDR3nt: TGCGCCAGCAGTGAAGGAGCGGGAGGGGGGTTCTTC; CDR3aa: CASSEGAGGGFF
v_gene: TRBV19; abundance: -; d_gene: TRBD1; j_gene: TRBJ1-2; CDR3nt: TGTGCCAGTACCCCGGGGGCGGCGGACAGGAAGATCTATGGCTACACCTTC; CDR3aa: CASTPGAADRKIYGYTF
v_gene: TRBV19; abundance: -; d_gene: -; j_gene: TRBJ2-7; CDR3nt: TGTGCCAGTAGTGAAGGACTCCGCTCCTACGAGCAGTACTTC; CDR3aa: CASSEGLRSYEQYF
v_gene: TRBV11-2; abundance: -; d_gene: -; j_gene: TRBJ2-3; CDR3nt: TGTGCCAGCAGCTTTGCGGCAGTTACAGATACGCAGTATTTT; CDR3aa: CASSFAAVTDTQYF
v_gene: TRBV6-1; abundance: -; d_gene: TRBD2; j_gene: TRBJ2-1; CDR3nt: TGTGCCAGCAGTGAGACTAGCGGGGCTTACAATGAGCAGTTCTTC; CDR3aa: CASSETSGAYNEQFF
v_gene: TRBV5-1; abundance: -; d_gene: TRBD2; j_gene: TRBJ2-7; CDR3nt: TGCGCCAGCAGCTGGATTAGCGGGACGGATTCCTACGAGCAGTACTTC; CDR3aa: CASSWISGTDSYEQYF
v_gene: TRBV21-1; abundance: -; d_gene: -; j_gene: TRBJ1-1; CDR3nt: TGTGCCACTAGAGAGGAAGTCACTGAAGCTTTCTTT; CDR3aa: CATREEVTEAFF
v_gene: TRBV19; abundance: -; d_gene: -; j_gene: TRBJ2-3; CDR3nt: TGTGCCAGTAGTGGGGGGGATACGCAGTATTTT; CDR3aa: CASSGGDTQYF
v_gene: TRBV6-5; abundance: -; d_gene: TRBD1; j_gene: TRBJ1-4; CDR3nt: TGTGCCAGCAGTCAGGACAGGGCGCGAGAAAAACTGTTTTTT; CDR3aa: CASSQDRAREKLFF
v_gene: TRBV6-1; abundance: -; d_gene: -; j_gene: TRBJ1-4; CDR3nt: TGTGCCAGCAGTGAAGCGGGGGCAATTAATGAAAAACTGTTTTTT; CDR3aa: CASSEAGAINEKLFF
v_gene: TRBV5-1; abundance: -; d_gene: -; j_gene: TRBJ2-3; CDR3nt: TGCGCCAGCAGCTTGCATGGGCGGCGGGGAAGCACAGATACGCAGTATTTT; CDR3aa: CASSLHGRRGSTDTQYF
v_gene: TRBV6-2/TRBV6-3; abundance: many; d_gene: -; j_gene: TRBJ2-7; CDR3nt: TGTGCCAGCAGTTACTCGGCTGAGGCCTACGAGCAGTACTTC; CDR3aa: CASSYSAEAYEQYF
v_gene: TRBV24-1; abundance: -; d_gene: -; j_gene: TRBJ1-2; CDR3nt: TGTGCCACCAGTGGGAGCAGTCCTGGCTACACCTTC; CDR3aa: CATSGSSPGYTF
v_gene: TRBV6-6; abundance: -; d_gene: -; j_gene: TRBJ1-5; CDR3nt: TGTGCCAGCTCCTTGCCAGGGGGCAATCAGCCCCAGCATTTT; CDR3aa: CASSLPGGNQPQHF
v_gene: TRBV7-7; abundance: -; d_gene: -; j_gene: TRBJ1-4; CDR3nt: TGTGCCAGCAGCTTAGCGCGGGGTACTAATGAAAAACTGTTTTTT; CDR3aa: CASSLARGTNEKLFF
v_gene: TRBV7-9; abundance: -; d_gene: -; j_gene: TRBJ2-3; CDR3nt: TGTGCCAGCAGCTTACAGGGCGGAGATACGCAGTATTTT; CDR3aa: CASSLQGGDTQYF
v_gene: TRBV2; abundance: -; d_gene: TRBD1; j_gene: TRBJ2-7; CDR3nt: TGTGCCAGCAGGGGGACAGCCTACGAGCAGTACTTC; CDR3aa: CASRGTAYEQYF
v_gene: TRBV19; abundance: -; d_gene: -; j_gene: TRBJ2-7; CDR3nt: TGTGCCAGTAGTATACGACCCAGGCCAACCTACGAGCAGTACTTC; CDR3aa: CASSIRPRPTYEQYF
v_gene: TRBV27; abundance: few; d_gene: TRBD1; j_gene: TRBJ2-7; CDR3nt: TGTGCCAGCAGTTGGGGGCAGGGGGATAGGGAGCAGTACTTC; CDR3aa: CASSWGQGDREQYF
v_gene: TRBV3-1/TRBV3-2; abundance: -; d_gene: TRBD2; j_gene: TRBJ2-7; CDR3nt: TGTGCCAGCAGCCAAGTTTCCGGGAGGCGGCGCTACGAGCAGTACTTC; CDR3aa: CASSQVSGRRRYEQYF
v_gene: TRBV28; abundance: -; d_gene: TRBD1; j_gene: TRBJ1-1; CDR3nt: TGTGCCAGCAGTCAGACAGGGGTCCGCGCTGAAGCTTTCTTT; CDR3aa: CASSQTGVRAEAFF
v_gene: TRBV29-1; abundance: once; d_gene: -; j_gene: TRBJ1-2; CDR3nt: TGCAGCGTTGGTGGAGCTAACTATGGCTACACCTTC; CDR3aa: CSVGGANYGYTF
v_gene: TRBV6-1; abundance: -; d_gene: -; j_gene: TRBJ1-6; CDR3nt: TGTGCCAGCAGTGATGATTTCCGCTGGAGAAATTCACCCCTCCACTTT; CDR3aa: CASSDDFRWRNSPLHF
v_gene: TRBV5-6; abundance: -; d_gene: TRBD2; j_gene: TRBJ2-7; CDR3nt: TGTGCCAGCAGCTTTGGCGGGAGAGAAGAGCAGTACTTC; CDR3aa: CASSFGGREEQYF
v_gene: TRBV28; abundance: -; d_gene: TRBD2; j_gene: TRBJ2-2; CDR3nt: TGTGCCAGCACCTTGGGACTAGCGGGAGCGACCGGGGAGCTGTTTTTT; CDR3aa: CASTLGLAGATGELFF
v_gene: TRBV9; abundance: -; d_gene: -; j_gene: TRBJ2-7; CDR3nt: TGTGCCAGCAGCCACACAGCCAGGGATTACGAGCAGTACTTC; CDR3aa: CASSHTARDYEQYF